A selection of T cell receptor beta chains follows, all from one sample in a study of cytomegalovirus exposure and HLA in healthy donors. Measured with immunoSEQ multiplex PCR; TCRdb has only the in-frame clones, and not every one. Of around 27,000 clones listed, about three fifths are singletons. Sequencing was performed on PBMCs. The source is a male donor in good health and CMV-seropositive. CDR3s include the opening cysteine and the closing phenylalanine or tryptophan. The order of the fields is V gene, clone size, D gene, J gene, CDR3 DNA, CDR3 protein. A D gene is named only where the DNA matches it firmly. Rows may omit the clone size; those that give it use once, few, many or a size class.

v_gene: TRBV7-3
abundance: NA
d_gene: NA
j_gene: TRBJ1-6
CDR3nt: TGTGCCAGCAGCCGCACGCAGGGTTATAATTCACCCCTCCACTTT
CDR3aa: CASSRTQGYNSPLHF

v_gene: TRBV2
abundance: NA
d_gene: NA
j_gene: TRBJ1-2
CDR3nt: TGTGCCAGCAATCGGGGGACCTATGGCTACACCTTC
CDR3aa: CASNRGTYGYTF

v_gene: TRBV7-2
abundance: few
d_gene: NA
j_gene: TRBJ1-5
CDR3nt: TGTGCCAGCAGTCCGGGGGGGGCTAGCAATCAGCCCCAGCATTTT
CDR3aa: CASSPGGASNQPQHF

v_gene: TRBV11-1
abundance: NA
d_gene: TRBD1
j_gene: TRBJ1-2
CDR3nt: TGTGCCAGCAGCTTAGCGGGACAGGGAAACGGCTACACCTTC
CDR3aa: CASSLAGQGNGYTF

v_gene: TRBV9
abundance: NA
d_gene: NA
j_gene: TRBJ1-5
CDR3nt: TGTGCCAGCAGCAAGGGGGGGGGCAATCAGCCCCAGCATTTT
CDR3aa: CASSKGGGNQPQHF

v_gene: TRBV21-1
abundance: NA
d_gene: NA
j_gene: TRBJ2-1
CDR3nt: TGTGCCAGCAGCACGGACCGGTTAGGACTAGCGGACTACTACAATGAGCAGTTCTTC
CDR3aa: CASSTDRLGLADYYNEQFF

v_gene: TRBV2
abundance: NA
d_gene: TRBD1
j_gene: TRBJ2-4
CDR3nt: TGTGCCAGCAGTGAGGGACAGGGGGACATTCAGTACTTC
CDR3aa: CASSEGQGDIQYF

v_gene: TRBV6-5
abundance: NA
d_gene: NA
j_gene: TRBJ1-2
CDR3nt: TGTGCCAGCAGTTACTCGCAAACAAGGGGTGGGAAAGGCTACACCTTC
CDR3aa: CASSYSQTRGGKGYTF

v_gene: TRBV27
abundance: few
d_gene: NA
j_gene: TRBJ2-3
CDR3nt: TGTGCCAGCAGACCAACCGGGACACCAGTCACAGATACGCAGTATTTT
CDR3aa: CASRPTGTPVTDTQYF

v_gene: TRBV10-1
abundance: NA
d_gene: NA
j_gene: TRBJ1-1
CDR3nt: TGCGCCAGCAGTGAGTCCGGAGGGGCGTCGGACACTGAAGCTTTCTTT
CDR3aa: CASSESGGASDTEAFF

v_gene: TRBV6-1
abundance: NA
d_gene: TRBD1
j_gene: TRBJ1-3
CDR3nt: TGTGCCAGCAGTGAAGATGACAGGGGAAGAAACACCATATATTTT
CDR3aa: CASSEDDRGRNTIYF

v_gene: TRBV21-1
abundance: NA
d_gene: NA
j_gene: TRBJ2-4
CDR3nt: TGTGCCAGCAGCAAAGCCCGGGACAGGGGACGTATAGCCAAAAACATTCAGTACTTC
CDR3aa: CASSKARDRGRIAKNIQYF

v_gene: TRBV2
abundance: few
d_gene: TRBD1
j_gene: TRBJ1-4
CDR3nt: TGTGCCAGCAGTGGGGGGAGTGGACAGGTGGAAAAACTGTTTTTT
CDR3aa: CASSGGSGQVEKLFF

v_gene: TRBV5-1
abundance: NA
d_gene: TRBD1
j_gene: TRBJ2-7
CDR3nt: TGCGCCAGCAGCTTGGCCGGGACAGGAGCCCTCGAGCAGTACTTC
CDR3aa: CASSLAGTGALEQYF

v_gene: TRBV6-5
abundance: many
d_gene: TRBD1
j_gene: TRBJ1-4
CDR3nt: TGTGCCAGCAGTCCCTTAGCCGGGACAGGGGTAAAACTGTTTTTT
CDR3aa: CASSPLAGTGVKLFF

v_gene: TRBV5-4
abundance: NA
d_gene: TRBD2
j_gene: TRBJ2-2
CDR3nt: TGTGCCAGCAGCCCCGGACTAGCGGGGCCCGAAAGAGGGGAGCTGTTTTTT
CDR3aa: CASSPGLAGPERGELFF

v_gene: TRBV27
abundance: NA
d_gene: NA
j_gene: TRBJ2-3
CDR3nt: TGTGCCAGCAGTTCCGTAGCGGCTACTAGCACAGATACGCAGTATTTT
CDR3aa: CASSSVAATSTDTQYF

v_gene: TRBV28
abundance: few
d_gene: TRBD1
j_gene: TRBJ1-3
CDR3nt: TGTGCCAGCAGTTCCCGGGACAGGTACTCTGGAAACACCATATATTTT
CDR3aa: CASSSRDRYSGNTIYF

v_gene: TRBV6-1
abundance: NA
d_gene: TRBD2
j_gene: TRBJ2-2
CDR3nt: TGTGCCACTACGGGGAGGGCGGACACCGGGGAGCTGTTTTTT
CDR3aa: CATTGRADTGELFF

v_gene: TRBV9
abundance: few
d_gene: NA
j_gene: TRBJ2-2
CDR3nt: TGTGCCAGCAGCGCCCACAGAAACACCGGGGAGCTGTTTTTT
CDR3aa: CASSAHRNTGELFF

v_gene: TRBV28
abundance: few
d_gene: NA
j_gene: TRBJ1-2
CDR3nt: TGTGCCAGCAGTTTAGGGAGCTATGGCTACACCTTC
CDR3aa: CASSLGSYGYTF

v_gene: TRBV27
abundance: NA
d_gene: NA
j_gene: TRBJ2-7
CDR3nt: TGTGCCAGCAGTCCTACCACCCTTAGCTCCTACGAGCAGTACTTC
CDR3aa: CASSPTTLSSYEQYF

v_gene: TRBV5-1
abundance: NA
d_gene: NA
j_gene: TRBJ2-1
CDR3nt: TGCGCCAGCAGCTTGGGCGGGACCAGCTACAATGAGCAGTTCTTC
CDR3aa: CASSLGGTSYNEQFF

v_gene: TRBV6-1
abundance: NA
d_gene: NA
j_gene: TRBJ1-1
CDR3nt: TGTGCCAGCAGTAACTACGGTGGAACTGAAGCTTTCTTT
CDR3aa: CASSNYGGTEAFF

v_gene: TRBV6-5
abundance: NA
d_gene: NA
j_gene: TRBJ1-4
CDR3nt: TGTGCCAGCAGGAACAACAGGGCAACTAATGAAAAACTGTTTTTT
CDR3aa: CASRNNRATNEKLFF

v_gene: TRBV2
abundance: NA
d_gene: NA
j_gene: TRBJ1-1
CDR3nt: TGTGCCAGCAGCCGAGGAGGGACTGAAGCTTTCTTT
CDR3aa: CASSRGGTEAFF

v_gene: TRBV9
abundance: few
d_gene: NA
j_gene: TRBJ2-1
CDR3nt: TGTGCCAGCAGCGTAGGTCACTCCTACAATGAGCAGTTCTTC
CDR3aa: CASSVGHSYNEQFF

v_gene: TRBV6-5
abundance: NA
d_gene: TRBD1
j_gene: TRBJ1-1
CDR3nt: TGTGCCAGCTTTTTTTTAGGGACAGGGAACACTGAAGCTTTCTTT
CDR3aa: CASFFLGTGNTEAFF

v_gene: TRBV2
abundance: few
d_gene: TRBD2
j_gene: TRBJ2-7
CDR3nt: TGTGCCAGCAGTGGGACTAGCATTCGCTACGAGCAGTACTTC
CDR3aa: CASSGTSIRYEQYF

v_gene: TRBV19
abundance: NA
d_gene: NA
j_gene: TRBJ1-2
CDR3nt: TGTGCCAGTAGTGTGGGGACTCCCCGATGGGGCTACACCTTC
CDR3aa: CASSVGTPRWGYTF

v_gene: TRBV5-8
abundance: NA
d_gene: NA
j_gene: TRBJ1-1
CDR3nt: TGTGCCAGCAGCTTGTATCTTGGCAACACTGAAGCTTTCTTT
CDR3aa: CASSLYLGNTEAFF

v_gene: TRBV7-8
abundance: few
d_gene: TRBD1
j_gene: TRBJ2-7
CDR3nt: TGTGCCAGCAGCTCGATGACAGGGTTTAACGAGCAGTACTTC
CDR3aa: CASSSMTGFNEQYF

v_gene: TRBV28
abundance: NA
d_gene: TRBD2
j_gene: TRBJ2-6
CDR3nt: TGTGCCAGCAGTCCCCGACTAGCGGGAGTAGGAACTGGGGCCAACGTCCTGACTTTC
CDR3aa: CASSPRLAGVGTGANVLTF

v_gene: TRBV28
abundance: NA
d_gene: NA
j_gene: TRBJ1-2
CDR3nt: TGTGCCAGCAGTTTACAGGTCCCTAACTATGGCTACACCTTC
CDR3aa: CASSLQVPNYGYTF

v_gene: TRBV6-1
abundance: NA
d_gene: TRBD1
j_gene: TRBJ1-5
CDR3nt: TGTGCCACCGACGGGGCAGGGGGGAATCAGCCCCAGCATTTT
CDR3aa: CATDGAGGNQPQHF

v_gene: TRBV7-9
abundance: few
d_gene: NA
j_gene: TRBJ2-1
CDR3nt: TGTTCCAGCAGCAACGGGTATAGCAATGAGCAGTTCTTC
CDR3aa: CSSSNGYSNEQFF